This T cell receptor beta chain was identified during a study of cytomegalovirus exposure and HLA in healthy donors. Study outcomes and limitations: Previous analysis showed most TCR beta V segments were productive about 87% or about 30% of the time.

Worth noting for this clone: Its antigen remains unknown.

The primer mix had 60 Vbeta and 13 Jbeta primers. TCRdb's copy holds only in-frame clones and misses some; the assay was immunoSEQ multiplex PCR. The sample comprises around 170,000 clones, roughly 77% of which are singletons, and 1% rests with the top ten. Trimming shortened V by 4 bases and J by 6 bases, and 20 bases separated the two germline ends. This CDR3 is 16 amino acids long. The germline gives CDR1 SGHNT, CDR2 YYREEE (reference sequence). Specimen: PBMCs. The receptor was isolated from a woman between 50 and 59 years old in good health and CMV-seropositive. The V call is TRBV5-4, the J call TRBJ2-1, with D possibly being TRBD1 (6 bases). The chain's CDR3 is CASSEDTGKVFNEQFF. CDR3 DNA sequence: TGTGCCAGCAGCGAGGACACAGGGAAGGTTTTCAATGAGCAGTTCTTC.